The 18 T cell receptor beta chains presented below share a single source sample, sequenced in a study of regulatory T cells in long-lasting Graves disease. The time point is: newly diagnosed GD, antithyroid drugs for less than 3 months. With RNA extracted from PBMCs as input, the TCR library was made. Building of the TCR beta libraries involved iRepertoire HTBI primers and Arm-PCR of CDR3 regions. MiXCR, run by TCRdb on the multiplex PCR reads, gives a single entry per CDR3 protein. This repertoire shows some 500,000 distinct CDR3 sequences, 13% found once; its top ten account for 8% to 10%. These data were also reused for a study on T cells in Graves' hyperthyroidism and ophthalmopathy.

The source was peripheral blood mononuclear cells (PBMCs), collected at new diagnosis, from a patient treated with antithyroid drugs. These receptors were taken from a man aged 25 to 40 with Graves disease.

This clonotype appeared a few times. The chain uses TRBV12-3 or TRBV12-4 and TRBJ2-1, with TRBD2 matching over 16 bases. V shed 6 bases, J shed 8 bases, and the junction held 13 bases outside the gene matches. The CDR3 sequence is 18 residues long. CDR3 residues: CASSSGTSGRAGGDEQFF. As DNA, the CDR3 is TGTGCCAGCAGCTCCGGGACTAGCGGGAGGGCCGGAGGAGATGAGCAGTTCTTC.

At least ten counts were recorded for this clonotype. V gene TRBV6-1 combines with J gene TRBJ1-5; D is unclear. In germline, CDR1 is MNHNS, CDR2 SASEGT. The CDR3 spans 14 residues. V lost 6 bases and J 1 base, leaving 10 bases between the germline ends. The CDR3: CASRSLGSNQPQHF. CDR3 bases: TGTGCCAGCAGATCTCTTGGCAGCAATCAGCCCCAGCATTTT.

This clonotype was seen repeatedly, ten times or more. The chain has TRBV6-4 and TRBJ2-3; TRBD2 matches at 9 bases. Trimming took 3 bases from V and 6 from J; bases not matched to a gene: 22. The V gene's germline CDR1 is MRHNA and CDR2 SNTAGT. The CDR3 contains 20 residues. The CDR3 bases are TGTGCCAGCAGTGAGGTTGCCGGACTAGCGTCCCGACCCCCTCACGATACGCAGTATTTT. Its translation: CASSEVAGLASRPPHDTQYF.

This clonotype was seen at least ten times. The rearrangement links TRBV19 to TRBJ2-1; D may match TRBD1 or TRBD2 (6 bases each). Trimming cost V 7 bases and J 7 bases, with 20 bases left between them. The CDR3 has 15 residues. CDR1 is LNHDA and CDR2 is SQIVND in the germline V gene (reference sequence). CDR3 sequence (DNA): TGTGCCAGTAACTTGGACAGCCCAGGGAGGAATGAGCAGTTCTTC. Protein: CASNLDSPGRNEQFF.

This clonotype was recorded many times. The chain combines TRBV7-9 with TRBJ1-1, with D maybe TRBD1 (5 bases). Germline lookup yields CDR1 SEHNR and CDR2 FQNEAQ (reference sequence). Trimming took 8 bases from V and 8 from J, leaving 12 bases between them. CDR3 size: 11 residues. CDR3 in amino acids: CASWLGGEAFF. In DNA, the CDR3 is TGTGCCAGCTGGCTGGGGGGAGAAGCTTTCTTT.

This clonotype occurred many times. The genes are TRBV7-2 and TRBJ2-1, with TRBD1 matching 8 bases. The CDR3 contains 13 residues. Per the germline V gene, CDR1 is SGHTA and CDR2 is FQGNSA. The junction had 3 bases not matched to a gene; V was cut back by 1 base and J by 10 bases. The CDR3 nucleotides read TGTGCCAGCAGCTTAGGGACAGGGAGAGAGCAGTTCTTC. As protein: CASSLGTGREQFF.

Of note for this clonotype: One base away lies a much larger clone, so this may be a sequencing read error. V is TRBV5-1 and J is TRBJ1-1; D gene unclear. The CDR3 totals 11 residues. Germline values: CDR1 SGHRS, CDR2 YFSETQ. The germline V and J ends were trimmed by 3 bases and 10 bases, with 10 bases remaining between them. This CDR3 is CASSSGRVAFF. The CDR3, as DNA: TGCGCCAGCAGCTCTGGCCGGGTAGCTTTCTTT. The full variable domain, completed using reference TRBV5-1 and TRBJ1-1, is KAGVTQTPRYLIKTRGQQVTLSCSPISGHRSVSWYQQTPGQGLQFLFEYFSETQRNKGNFPGRFSGRQFSNSRSEMNVSTLELGDSALYLCASSSGRVAFFGQGTRLTVV.

This clonotype was seen ten or more times. J is TRBJ2-3 and V is TRBV6-1; TRBD2 matches at 14 bases. V was clipped by 6 bases and J by 4 bases; unmatched bases: 3. Germline V gene lookup returns CDR1 MNHNS and CDR2 SASEGT. The CDR3 is made up of 15 amino acids. The CDR3 region is CASRGTSGSPDTQYF. The CDR3, as DNA: TGTGCCAGCAGGGGGACTAGCGGGAGTCCAGATACGCAGTATTTT.

The chain employs TRBV29-1 and TRBJ2-3; D gene uncertain. This CDR3 is 10 amino acids long. Looked up from germline, CDR1 is SQVTM and CDR2 is ANQGSEA. The V end was cut by 4 bases, the J end by 4 bases, with 3 bases between. CDR3 bases: TGCAGCGTTGCCCCAGATACGCAGTATTTT. It encodes CSVAPDTQYF.

This clonotype was recorded many times. The gene calls are TRBV11-1 and TRBJ2-5; TRBD1 matches at 8 bases. Germline V gene lookup returns CDR1 SGHAT and CDR2 FQDESV (reference sequence). The CDR3 is 16 residues long. Unmatched junction bases numbered 12, after V lost 4 bases and J lost 5 bases. CDR3 sequence (DNA): TGTGCCAGCAGCTCGTACCTACAGGGGGATGTGGAGACCCAGTACTTC. It specifies CASSSYLQGDVETQYF. Full variable domain (outside the CDR3, taken from reference TRBV11-1 and TRBJ2-5): EAEVAQSPRYKITEKSQAVAFWCDPISGHATLYWYRQILGQGPELLVQFQDESVVDDSQLPKDRFSAERLKGVDSTLKIQPAELGDSAMYLCASSSYLQGDVETQYFGPGTRLLVL.

This sequence joins TRBV27 and TRBJ2-2; TRBD2 matches 8 bases. The CDR3 contains 14 residues. V trimming: 6 bases; J trimming: 9 bases; junction bases outside the gene matches: 9. CDR1 is MNHEY and CDR2 is SMNVEV in the germline V gene (reference sequence). CDR3 residues: CASSERGGARELFF. CDR3 bases: TGTGCCAGCAGCGAACGGGGGGGGGCGAGGGAGCTGTTTTTT.

This clonotype was counted a few times. The chain uses TRBV6-2 or TRBV6-3 and TRBJ2-3, with TRBD1 identical over 8 bases. CDR1 is MNHEY, CDR2 SVGEGT, per germline. CDR3 length: 14 amino acids. V gave up 9 bases and J gave up 5 bases; unmatched junction bases: 10. The CDR3 loop reads CASSVQGALDTQYF. Written as DNA, the CDR3 is TGTGCCAGTTCCGTCCAGGGGGCGTTAGATACGCAGTATTTT.

As to this clonotype: Given a much more abundant clone one base away, this may be a read error. The chain couples TRBV20-1 to TRBJ1-5; 10 positions match TRBD1. CDR3 size: 12 residues. CDR1 is DFQATT and CDR2 is SNEGSKA in the germline V gene (reference sequence). CDR3: CSASLDRGPQRF. The CDR3 bases are TGCAGTGCGTCCCTCGACAGGGGGCCCCAGCGTTTT.

This clonotype has a count of ten or more. This chain's CDR3 is CASSWGQGRAYEQYF. CDR3 sequence (DNA): TGTGCCAGCAGCTGGGGACAGGGCAGAGCCTACGAGCAGTACTTC. The chain links TRBV7-2 to TRBJ2-7; 9 bases align to TRBD1. V shed 4 bases and J 2 bases; nucleotides not matched to a gene: 6. The germline CDR1 and CDR2 sequences are SGHTA and FQGNSA. The CDR3 extends over 15 amino acids.

Details on this clonotype: One base away lies a much larger clone, so this may be a sequencing read error. This chain links TRBV6-5 with TRBJ2-3; the match to TRBD1 covers 8 bases. The germline gives CDR1 MNHEY, CDR2 SVGAGI. V lost 0 bases and J lost 4; bases outside the gene matches: 9. CDR3 size: 17 residues. CDR3 protein: CASSYSKGDRTPDTQYF. In DNA, the CDR3 is TGTGCCAGCAGTTACTCGAAAGGGGACAGGACACCAGATACGCAGTATTTT.

This clonotype was seen only a few times. The CDR3 region is CSARGIYDTQYF. The CDR3 nucleotides read TGCAGTGCTAGGGGCATTTATGATACGCAGTATTTT. The rearrangement uses TRBV20-1 and TRBJ2-3; the D is unclear. The V gene lost 3 bases and the J gene lost 6 bases, with 10 bases spanning the gap. CDR3 length equals 12 residues. CDR1 DFQATT and CDR2 SNEGSKA come from the germline V gene (reference sequence).

Ten or more counts support this clonotype. This chain connects TRBV29-1 to TRBJ2-3, with D possibly TRBD1 on 6 matching bases. The CDR3 runs to 14 residues. V was pared by 7 bases and J by 2 bases, with 16 bases between. CDR1 is SQVTM, CDR2 ANQGSEA, per germline. The CDR3 bases are TGCAGCGGGGGGCGGGCGAACCCCACAGATACGCAGTATTTT. Translated, it gives CSGGRANPTDTQYF.

This clonotype has just a few counts. The junction and the germline gene differ at one end; a read error may be behind it. In nucleotides, the CDR3 is TGCGCCAGCAGGGGGGATCCTAGCGGGACCTACGGGCAGTACTTC. Protein product: CASRGDPSGTYGQYF. This rearrangement joins TRBV5-1 to TRBJ2-7; TRBD2 agrees at 9 bases. Germline CDR1 and CDR2: SGHRS and YFSETQ. The CDR3 is made up of 15 amino acids.